Shown below are 5 T cell receptor beta chains from a single sample sequenced in a study of cytomegalovirus exposure and HLA in healthy donors. Researchers ran the PCR with 60 Vbeta and 13 Jbeta primers. Data came from immunoSEQ multiplex PCR; TCRdb stores just in-frame clones and leaves some out. This table lists 95,000 to 150,000 clones. Sequencing was done on a sample of PBMCs. These receptors originate from a young man in good health and CMV-seronegative.

The chain uses TRBV6-6 and TRBJ2-1, with D unclear. This CDR3 region has 15 residues. Germline-derived CDR1 and CDR2 are MNHNY and SVGAGI (reference sequence). V was shortened by 4 bases and J by 1 base, with 11 bases between the two germline ends. DNA for the CDR3: TGTGCCAGCAGTTCACCCGGTAGATCCTACAATGAGCAGTTCTTC. Protein sequence: CASSSPGRSYNEQFF.

The J gene is TRBJ1-1, the V gene TRBV2; tentatively, D is TRBD1 (6 bases). V shed 4 bases and J shed 0 bases, with 9 bases lying between them. Per germline, CDR1 SNHLY and CDR2 FYNNEI. The CDR3 is 14 amino acids. The CDR3 protein is CASSVDRLNTEAFF. The CDR3, as DNA: TGTGCCAGCAGTGTAGACAGGCTGAACACTGAAGCTTTCTTT.

The chain is built from TRBV7-9 and TRBJ1-1; no firm D call. This CDR3 spans 12 amino acids. In germline, CDR1 is SEHNR, CDR2 FQNEAQ (reference sequence). The V and J ends lost 5 bases and 2 bases respectively, with 6 bases between them. This chain's CDR3 is CASSEDNTEAFF. The CDR3 coding sequence is TGTGCCAGCAGCGAGGATAACACTGAAGCTTTCTTT.

This CDR3 is CASSVEQGGKTQYF. The CDR3 nucleotides are TGTGCCAGCAGCGTAGAACAAGGCGGGAAGACCCAGTACTTC. The chain has TRBV9 and TRBJ2-5; a possible D gene is TRBD2 (6 bases). Per germline, CDR1 SGDLS and CDR2 YYNGEE. This CDR3 is built from 14 residues. V shed 0 bases and J shed 6 bases, with 12 bases lying between them.

The chain recombines TRBV2 with TRBJ2-2; the D gene is possibly TRBD2 (6 bases). Germline CDR1 is SNHLY and CDR2 is FYNNEI. CDR3 length: 18 amino acids. V was pared by 1 base and J by 6 bases, with 21 bases between. CDR3 sequence: CASSEGRTINFLPGELFF. The CDR3 DNA reads TGTGCCAGCAGTGAAGGCAGGACTATTAACTTTCTGCCCGGGGAGCTGTTTTTT. Full variable domain (rest looked up from reference TRBV2 and TRBJ2-2): EPEVTQTPSHQVTQMGQEVILRCVPISNHLYFYWYRQILGQKVEFLVSFYNNEISEKSEIFDDQFSVERPDGSNFTLKIRSTKLEDSAMYFCASSEGRTINFLPGELFFGEGSRLTVL.